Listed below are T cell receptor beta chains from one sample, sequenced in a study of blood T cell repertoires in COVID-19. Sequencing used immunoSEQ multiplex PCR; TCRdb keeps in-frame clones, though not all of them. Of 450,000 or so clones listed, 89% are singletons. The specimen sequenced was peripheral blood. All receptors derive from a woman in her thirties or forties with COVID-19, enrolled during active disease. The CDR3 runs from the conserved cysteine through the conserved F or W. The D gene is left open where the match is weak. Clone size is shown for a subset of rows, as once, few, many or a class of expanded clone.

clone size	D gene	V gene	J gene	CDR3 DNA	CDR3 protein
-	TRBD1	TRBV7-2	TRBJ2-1	TGTGCCAGCAGCTTGGACAGGGGGCGATACAATGAGCAGTTCTTC	CASSLDRGRYNEQFF
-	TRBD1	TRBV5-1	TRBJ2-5	TGCGCCAGCAGCTACGGGACAGGGGTAGAGACCCAGTACTTC	CASSYGTGVETQYF
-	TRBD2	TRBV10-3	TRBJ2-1	TGTGCCGTACGTCCCGGGACTAGCGGGGGGGGGAGCTCCTACAATGAGCAGTTCTTC	CAVRPGTSGGGSSYNEQFF
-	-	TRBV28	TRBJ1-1	TGTGCCAGCAGTACTCACCCTGAAGCTTTCTTT	CASSTHPEAFF
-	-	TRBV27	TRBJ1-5	TGTGCCAGCGGCCTTGGGAGGGGACCCGCGAGCAATCAGCCCCAGCATTTT	CASGLGRGPASNQPQHF
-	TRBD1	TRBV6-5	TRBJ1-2	TGTGCCAGCGGACGACAGGGTGGTGGCTACACCTTC	CASGRQGGGYTF
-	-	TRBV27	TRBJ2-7	TGTGCCAGCAGTTTCACATTCCGGGCTCGGGGCGAGCAGTACTTC	CASSFTFRARGEQYF
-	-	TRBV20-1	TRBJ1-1	TGCAGTTCCTCTCAGGGGTCTGAAGCTTTCTTT	CSSSQGSEAFF
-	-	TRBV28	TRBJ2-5	TGTGCCAGCGGACAGCAGCCCCAGGCTTCGGCCCAGTACTTC	CASGQQPQASAQYF
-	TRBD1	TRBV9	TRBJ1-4	TGTGCCAGCAGCTCCGGAGGTGGGGACAGGGGTGAAAAACTGTTTTTT	CASSSGGGDRGEKLFF
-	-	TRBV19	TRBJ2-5	TGTGCCAGTAGTATCCTGGACTCCGGAGGGGTGAAGACCCAGTACTTC	CASSILDSGGVKTQYF
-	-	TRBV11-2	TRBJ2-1	TGTGCCAGCAGCTTAGACGGGATCTCCTACAATGAGCAGTTCTTC	CASSLDGISYNEQFF
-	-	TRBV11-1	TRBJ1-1	TGTGCCAGCAGCTTAGAACGTGGGGGGATGAACACTGAAGCTTTCTTT	CASSLERGGMNTEAFF
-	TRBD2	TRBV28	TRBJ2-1	TGTGCCAGCAGAGGCACCGGGGCGGGAGCCCCTGAGCAGTTCTTC	CASRGTGAGAPEQFF
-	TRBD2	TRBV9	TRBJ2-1	TGTGCCAGCAGCGTAGTCCCTAGCGGGAGGGCCGGAAATGAGCAGTTCTTC	CASSVVPSGRAGNEQFF
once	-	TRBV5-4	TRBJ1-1	TGTGCCAGCAGCTTGGCCGCCCTAAACACTGAAGCTTTCTTT	CASSLAALNTEAFF
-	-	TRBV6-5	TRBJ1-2	TGTGCCAGCAGTTACGACAGAAACTATGGCTACACCTTC	CASSYDRNYGYTF
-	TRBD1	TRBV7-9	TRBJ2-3	TGTGCCAGCAGCCGAGTTAATCAGGGGGCGGGAGATACGCAGTATTTT	CASSRVNQGAGDTQYF
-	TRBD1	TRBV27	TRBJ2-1	TGTGCCAGCAGTTTGAAGAACAGGGGGCCGTTGAATGAGCAGTTCTTC	CASSLKNRGPLNEQFF
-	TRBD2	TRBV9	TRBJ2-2	TGTGCCAGCAGCGTAGGGCTAGCGGGGGGTAACACCGGGGAGCTGTTTTTT	CASSVGLAGGNTGELFF
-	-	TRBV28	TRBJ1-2	TGTGCCAGCAGTCCTGGGGGGATTGGGTATGGCTACACCTTC	CASSPGGIGYGYTF
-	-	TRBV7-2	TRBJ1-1	TGTGCCAGCAGCTCCTCCGAGGGCACTGAAGCTTTCTTT	CASSSSEGTEAFF
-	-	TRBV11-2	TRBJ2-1	TGTGCCAGCAGCTTAACACCCTACAATGAGCAGTTCTTC	CASSLTPYNEQFF
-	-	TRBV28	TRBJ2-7	TGTGCCAGCCATCAGGGCCAATACTTTTACGAGCAGTACTTC	CASHQGQYFYEQYF
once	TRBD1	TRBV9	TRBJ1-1	TGTGCCAGCAGCGTAGGGGACAGGGGTATCCCTCTGAACACTGAAGCTTTCTTT	CASSVGDRGIPLNTEAFF
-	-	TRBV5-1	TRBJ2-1	TGCGCCAGCAGCTTGGAGCTCAGGTTCGATGAGCAGTTCTTC	CASSLELRFDEQFF
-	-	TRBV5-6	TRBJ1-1	TGTGCCAGCAGCGGGGGCCGGCTCTCGAACACTGAAGCTTTCTTT	CASSGGRLSNTEAFF
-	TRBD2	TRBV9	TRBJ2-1	TGTGCCAGCAGCACTGGGACTAGCGGTGGTGAGCAGTTCTTC	CASSTGTSGGEQFF
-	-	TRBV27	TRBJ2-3	TGTGCCAGCAGTTCTCTAAGTTCAGATACGCAGTATTTT	CASSSLSSDTQYF
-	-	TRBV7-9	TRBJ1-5	TGTGCCAGCAGCTTAGCCCCTGGACAGTCAAAGGGAAGGCCCCAGCATTTT	CASSLAPGQSKGRPQHF
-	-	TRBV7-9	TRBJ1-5	TGTGCCAGCAGCTCGGACAGCAGCAATCAGCCCCAGCATTTT	CASSSDSSNQPQHF
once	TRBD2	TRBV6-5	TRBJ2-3	TGTGCCAGCAAGTGGCTAGCGGCCACAGATACGCAGTATTTT	CASKWLAATDTQYF
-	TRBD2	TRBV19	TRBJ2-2	TGTGCCTGCTTGGGACTACAAAATACCGGGGAGCTGTTTTTT	CACLGLQNTGELFF
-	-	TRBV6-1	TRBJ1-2	TGTGCCAGCAGTGAGTCGGAGGTTTATGGCTACACCTTC	CASSESEVYGYTF
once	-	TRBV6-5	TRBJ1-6	TGTGCCAGCAGGGACAGTCGATCCTATAATTCACCCCTCCACTTT	CASRDSRSYNSPLHF
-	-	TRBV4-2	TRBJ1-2	TGTGCCAGCAGCCAAAGACATGGCCTTAACTATGGCTACACCTTC	CASSQRHGLNYGYTF
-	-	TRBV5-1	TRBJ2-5	TGCGCCAGCAGCTTCCAGGGTAGCCAAGAGACCCAGTACTTC	CASSFQGSQETQYF
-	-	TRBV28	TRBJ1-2	TGTGCCAGCAGTTTATTGGGGGGCTATGGCTACACCTTC	CASSLLGGYGYTF
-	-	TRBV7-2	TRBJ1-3	TGTGCCAGCAGCTTAGAATCCAGGGCTGGAAACACCATATATTTT	CASSLESRAGNTIYF
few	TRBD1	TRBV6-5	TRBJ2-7	TGTGCCACCTGGACAGGGACCTACGAGCAGTACTTC	CATWTGTYEQYF
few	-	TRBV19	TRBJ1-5	TGTGCCAGTAGTGAGGGCGGGAATCAGCCCCAGCATTTT	CASSEGGNQPQHF
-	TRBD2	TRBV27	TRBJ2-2	TGTGCCAGCAGTTTATCGAGCCTAGCGGGGGTTGGCGGGGAGCTGTTTTTT	CASSLSSLAGVGGELFF
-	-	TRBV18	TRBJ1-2	TGTGCCAGCTCACCACGACAGTTTAACTATGGCTACACCTTC	CASSPRQFNYGYTF